Below are 12 T cell receptor beta chains sequenced from a single sample in a study of cytomegalovirus exposure and HLA in healthy donors. The PCR was carried out with 60 Vbeta primers and 13 Jbeta primers. TCRdb's table, derived via immunoSEQ multiplex PCR, lists solely in-frame clones and lacks some. Of 95,000 to 150,000 clones listed, roughly 83% are singletons. What was sequenced was PBMCs. The receptor source for this set is a young man in good health and CMV-seropositive.

The rearrangement joins TRBV5-1 to TRBJ1-2, with D uncertain. Trimming shortened V by 0 bases and J by 8 bases, and 14 bases separated the two germline ends. The CDR3 extends over 14 amino acids. Germline V gives CDR1 SGHRS, CDR2 YFSETQ. CDR3 amino acids: CASSLESPPGGYTF. CDR3 coding DNA: TGCGCCAGCAGCTTGGAGTCCCCCCCAGGCGGCTACACCTTC.

This chain joins TRBV10-2 and TRBJ1-1; 8 bases are a match to TRBD1. This CDR3 is 15 amino acids long. Germline-derived CDR1 and CDR2 are WSHSY and SAAADI. With 6 bases clipped from V and 1 base from J, the junction kept 7 bases outside the gene matches. The chain's CDR3 is CASREDRVRNTEAFF. The CDR3 bases are TGCGCCAGCAGGGAGGACAGGGTTAGGAACACTGAAGCTTTCTTT.

Only a few counts were recorded for this clone. As DNA, the CDR3 is TGTGCCATCAGTGAGTCGTGGGAGGGGGACGAGCAGTACTTC. It encodes CAISESWEGDEQYF. The chain combines TRBV10-3 with TRBJ2-7; possibly TRBD2 for D (7 bases). The CDR3 is made up of 14 amino acids. The germline gives CDR1 ENHRY, CDR2 SYGVKD. Trimming stripped 0 bases from V and 5 bases from J, with 11 bases between.

The chain has TRBV25-1 and TRBJ1-1; no clear D. V gave up 2 bases and J gave up 1 base, with 5 bases separating them. The germline V gene encodes CDR1 MGHDK and CDR2 SYGVNS. The CDR3 covers 13 residues. This CDR3 reads CASSERRNTEAFF. The CDR3 DNA sequence: TGTGCCAGCAGTGAAAGGAGGAACACTGAAGCTTTCTTT.

This chain connects TRBV4-2 to TRBJ2-5; weak D call: TRBD2 (6 bases). The CDR3 has 15 residues. The V gene lost 0 bases and the J gene lost 5 bases, with 13 bases spanning the gap. Germline loops: CDR1 LGHNA, CDR2 YNFKEQ. This CDR3 is CASSQDGGIPETQYF. The CDR3 DNA is TGTGCCAGCAGCCAAGACGGGGGAATTCCGGAGACCCAGTACTTC.

The V gene is TRBV18, the J gene TRBJ1-3, with TRBD1 as a possible D gene (6 bases). The CDR3 totals 15 residues. The germline V gene encodes CDR1 KGHSH and CDR2 LQKENI. V gave up 3 bases and J gave up 8 bases, with 17 bases separating them. CDR3 nucleotide sequence: TGTGCCAGCTCACCGGGGGCAGGGCCCCCTGACACCATATATTTT. This codes for CASSPGAGPPDTIYF.

The chain employs TRBV6-6 and TRBJ1-1; TRBD1 matches at 9 bases. V trimming: 10 bases; J trimming: 1 base; junction bases outside the gene matches: 7. The CDR3 consists of 14 residues. Germline V gives CDR1 MNHNY, CDR2 SVGAGI (reference sequence). The DNA for the CDR3 is TGTGCCACCGATTCGGGACAGGGGAACACTGAAGCTTTCTTT. Protein: CATDSGQGNTEAFF.

This clone was counted once. V gene TRBV5-1 combines with J gene TRBJ2-3, with 7 positions matching TRBD2. CDR3 length: 15 amino acids. The ends lost 0 bases at V and 1 base at J; junction bases unmatched: 2. Germline V CDR1 and CDR2: SGHRS, YFSETQ. CDR3 in DNA: TGCGCCAGCAGCTTGGGGGACTACCGCACAGATACGCAGTATTTT. Its protein product is CASSLGDYRTDTQYF.

The chain carries TRBV5-4 and TRBJ2-5; no firm D call. The V gene lost 4 bases and the J gene lost 2 bases, with 12 bases spanning the gap. The CDR3 is 14 amino acids. The germline V gene encodes CDR1 SGHNT and CDR2 YYREEE (reference sequence). The CDR3 bases are TGTGCCAGCAGCCCTGACCTACTACAAGAGACCCAGTACTTC. This translates into CASSPDLLQETQYF. The full variable domain, rest sourced from reference TRBV5-4 and TRBJ2-5, is ETGVTQSPTHLIKTRGQQVTLRCSSQSGHNTVSWYQQALGQGPQFIFQYYREEENGRGNFPPRFSGLQFPNYSSELNVNALELDDSALYLCASSPDLLQETQYFGPGTRLLVL.

This clone came up once. The chain is built from TRBV6-6 and TRBJ1-2, with a tentative D call TRBD1 (6 bases). The length of the CDR3 is 13 residues. Germline V gene data show CDR1 as MNHNY and CDR2 as SVGAGI (reference sequence). Trimming left V 7 bases short and J 6 bases short, with 15 bases between. CDR3 DNA: TGTGCCAGCACCCCTGAACAGGGTGATGGCTACACCTTC. Translating gives CASTPEQGDGYTF.

The CDR3 DNA reads TGTGCCAGCAGCACCTCCCGGGACAGGAGCTACGAGCAGTACTTC. Translating gives CASSTSRDRSYEQYF. The chain recombines TRBV11-2 with TRBJ2-7, with 8 bases identical to TRBD1. CDR3 length: 15 amino acids. V dropped 5 bases and J dropped 3; count of bases not matched to a gene: 9. The germline V gene has CDR1 SGHAT and CDR2 FQNNGV.

This chain links TRBV28 with TRBJ2-3; 15 bases are a match to TRBD2. J gave up 6 bases and V 7 bases, and 8 bases lay outside the gene matches. The CDR3 length is 16 residues. CDR1 is MDHEN and CDR2 is SYDVKM in the germline V gene. The CDR3 DNA reads as TGTGCCAGCACGGGACTAGCGGGGGGCAGGTTTGATACGCAGTATTTT. Its translation: CASTGLAGGRFDTQYF.